This T cell receptor beta chain was identified during a study of blood T cells in healthy people across ages (dated by TCRdb to the mid-2010s). About the study as a whole: In model experiments, roughly one uniquely barcoded TCR beta cDNA molecule per two T cells was captured by template switching. To avoid experimental bias, donors of different ages were distributed randomly across sequencing lanes. The study measured age-related changes in TCR beta repertoire diversity using deep sequencing normalized with unique cDNA molecular identifiers. For two donors (one aged 18 to 30 and one aged 80 or older), the study analyzed two additional independent replicas of 1 million unique cDNA reads from the same blood draw. The donors were divided into four age groups: young (average around 16 years), middle-aged (around 41), aged (approximately 64) and long-lived (roughly 82).

The V and J ends are trimmed by 4 bases and 3 bases, leaving 10 bases between them. Measured from the cysteine to the phenylalanine, the CDR3 is 13 residues long. CDR3 DNA is the only sequence kept; it has 39 bases, read in frame from the first base. From the germline V gene, CDR1 is SGHTA and CDR2 is FQGNSA. This clonotype was detected only a few times. It has no known antigen specificity. Base quality data are lacking; no much larger clone is found one base away. Systemically healthy Caucasian individuals from Russia, some 38 in total and aged roughly 6 to 90 years, were included as donors. Each donor gave about 9.8 milliliters of peripheral blood, drawn into EDTA-treated Vacutainer tubes. Ficoll-Paque density-gradient centrifugation was used to isolate PBMCs, with at least 7 million obtained per sample. Total RNA, at least 6 micrograms per sample, was extracted from PBMCs with Trizol reagent. Naive CD45RAhigh/CD27high T cell percentages were measured by flow cytometry on a PBMC aliquot from every donor.

Library creation used 5' RACE. Sequencing used an Illumina HiSeq 2500. The second PCR ran for about 6 to 12 cycles and used a J-beta primer mix along with a sample-barcoded 5' primer. A unique molecular identifier was introduced onto each TCR beta cDNA molecule by a template-switch 5' adaptor carrying 12 random nucleotides. At least 3 million CDR3-containing paired-end reads were obtained from each sample. The Mint cDNA synthesis kit, primed by a TRBC-specific oligonucleotide, was used to synthesize first-strand cDNA from all RNA. All cDNA was treated with uracil-DNA glycosylase and then went through a first 18-cycle PCR with the universal primers M1SS and BC2_uni_R. As for the authors' bioinformatics: For normalization, 1 million high-quality reads, each with a distinct molecular identifier, were randomly selected from each sample. Reads sharing molecular identifiers were discarded rather than binned into consensus sequences. CDR3 identification, clonotype clustering and error correction used MiTCR with a Q25 quality threshold and the strictest error-elimination algorithm. A nonparametric unseen species model with Euler transformation was used to estimate a lower bound on total TCR beta diversity. TCRdb reprocessing: public reads trimmed at Q25 with fastp, clones called with MiXCR, in-frame beta chains kept. Here each entry gathers all rows of one CDR3 protein and keeps the most common genes and DNA. The V and J calls here are based on TCRdb, not the publication. This sample is represented by about 570,000 distinct CDR3 sequences; 27% of them were singletons. Of the sample, roughly 18% is held by the ten largest clones.

Beyond this particular receptor, the publication reports: As age increased, observed TCR beta diversity per million T cells dropped in a roughly linear way, and a significant reduction was already evident by age around 41. Because profiling used bulk unsorted PBMCs, naive and antigen-experienced compartments could not be compared conclusively. The CMV infection status of donors was not known, potentially confounding age-related changes in expanded clonotypes. Total diversity estimates from one million sequenced T cells were considered lower bounds and underestimates. The percentage of naive T cells measured by flow cytometry correlated strongly with observed TCR beta diversity. Compared with the aged group, the long-lived group had more naive CD4+ T cells, fewer expanded clones and increased TCR diversity, a pattern suggesting age selection.

This receptor chain uses TRBV7-2 and TRBJ2-7, and TRBD2 may be the D gene, going by 6 matching bases. The sequence was collected from a woman aged 70-85 years in good health. Sequencing was carried out using blood. Here is the DNA: TGTGCCAGCAGCTCGGGACTTAGCTACGAGCAGTACTTC. Protein translation: CASSSGLSYEQYF. Joined to the reference TRBV7-2 and TRBJ2-7 proteins, this CDR3 gives the full variable domain: GAGVSQSPSNKVTEKGKDVELRCDPISGHTALYWYRQSLGQGLEFLIYFQGNSAPDKSGLPSDRFSAERTGGSVSTLTIQRTQQEDSAVYLCASSSGLSYEQYFGPGTRLTVT.